A single sample is the source of the 3 T cell receptor beta chains below, sequenced in a study of cytomegalovirus exposure and HLA in healthy donors. PCR involved 60 Vbeta and 13 Jbeta primers. Some clones are missing from TCRdb's copy, which holds only in-frame ones; the method was immunoSEQ multiplex PCR. The data contain over 150,000 clones, under 80% of them singletons. Material: PBMCs. These receptors were taken from a middle-aged man in good health and CMV-seronegative.

The chain is built from TRBV6-5 and TRBJ1-1; 9 nucleotides align to TRBD1. CDR3 length: 14 amino acids. Germline CDR1 and CDR2: MNHEY and SVGAGI. Trimming cost V 4 bases and J 4 bases; bases outside gene matches: 4. The CDR3 DNA sequence: TGTGCCAGCAGTTTTACGACAGGGGGCACTGAAGCTTTCTTT. Translating it yields CASSFTTGGTEAFF.

On this clone: Relative to the germline gene, one junction end is altered; a read error may explain this. This chain joins TRBV9 and TRBJ2-2; a weak D match, TRBD1 (6 bases). The germline CDR1 and CDR2 sequences are SGDLS and YYNGEE. The CDR3 extends over 14 amino acids. CDR3 sequence reads: CASSVEGVAGELLF. In DNA, the CDR3 is TGTGCCAGCAGCGTAGAGGGGGTGGCCGGGGAGCTGCTTTTT.

The chain is built from TRBV5-6 and TRBJ1-3; 9 bases are a match to TRBD1. After removal of 4 bases from V and 0 bases from J, the junction contained 8 bases not matched to a gene. The CDR3 totals 17 residues. Looked up from germline, CDR1 is SGHDT and CDR2 is YYEEEE. CDR3 in amino acids: CASSQTGGAHSGNTIYF. CDR3 bases: TGTGCCAGCAGCCAGACAGGGGGGGCCCACTCTGGAAACACCATATATTTT. The variable domain in full, with the rest retrieved from reference TRBV5-6 and TRBJ1-3, is DAGVTQSPTHLIKTRGQQVTLRCSPKSGHDTVSWYQQALGQGPQFIFQYYEEEERQRGNFPDRFSGHQFPNYSSELNVNALLLGDSALYLCASSQTGGAHSGNTIYFGEGSWLTVV.